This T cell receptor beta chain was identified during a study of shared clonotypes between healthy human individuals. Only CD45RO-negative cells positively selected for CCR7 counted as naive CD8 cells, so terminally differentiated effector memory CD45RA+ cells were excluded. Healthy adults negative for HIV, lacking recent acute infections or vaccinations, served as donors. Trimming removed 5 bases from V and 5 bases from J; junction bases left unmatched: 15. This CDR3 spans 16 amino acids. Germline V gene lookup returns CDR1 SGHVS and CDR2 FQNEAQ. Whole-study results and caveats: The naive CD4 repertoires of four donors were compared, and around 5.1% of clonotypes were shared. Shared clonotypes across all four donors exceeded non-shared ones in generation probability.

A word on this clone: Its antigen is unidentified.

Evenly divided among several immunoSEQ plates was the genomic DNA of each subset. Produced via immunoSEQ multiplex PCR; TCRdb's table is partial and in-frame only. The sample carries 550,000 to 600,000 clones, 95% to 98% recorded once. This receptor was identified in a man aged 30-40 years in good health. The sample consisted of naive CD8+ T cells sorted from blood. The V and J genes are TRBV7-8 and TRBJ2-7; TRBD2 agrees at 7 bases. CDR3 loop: CASSQTGGILRDEQYF. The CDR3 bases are TGTGCCAGCAGCCAAACCGGGGGGATACTGCGAGACGAGCAGTACTTC.